What follows is one T cell receptor (beta chain) and its context. Per the original data handling: Amplification with reference gene primers provided the estimates of nucleated cell counts. Measured with immunoSEQ multiplex PCR; TCRdb has only the in-frame clones, and not every one. Clone size and V and J calls were adopted from that table, with D and trimming inferred from the DNA. The sample consists of around 72,000 clones, roughly 87% of them appearing once. Germline lookup yields CDR1 LNHDA and CDR2 SQIVND (reference sequence). The V segment lost 1 base and the J segment 7 bases; nucleotides outside the gene matches: 7. The CDR3 consists of 15 residues. The data were taken from a study of blood T cell repertoires in COVID-19. The overall study: From T cells, B-cell-depleted T cells, or PBMCs came the material, which was cDNA or gDNA.

The V and J genes are TRBV19 and TRBJ2-1; 7 positions match TRBD2. The sequence was collected from a man in his forties or fifties with acute or convalescent COVID-19. Specimen: peripheral blood. The CDR3 loop is CASSIGAGEGNEQFF. The DNA for the CDR3 is TGTGCCAGTAGTATAGGTGCGGGGGAGGGTAATGAGCAGTTCTTC.